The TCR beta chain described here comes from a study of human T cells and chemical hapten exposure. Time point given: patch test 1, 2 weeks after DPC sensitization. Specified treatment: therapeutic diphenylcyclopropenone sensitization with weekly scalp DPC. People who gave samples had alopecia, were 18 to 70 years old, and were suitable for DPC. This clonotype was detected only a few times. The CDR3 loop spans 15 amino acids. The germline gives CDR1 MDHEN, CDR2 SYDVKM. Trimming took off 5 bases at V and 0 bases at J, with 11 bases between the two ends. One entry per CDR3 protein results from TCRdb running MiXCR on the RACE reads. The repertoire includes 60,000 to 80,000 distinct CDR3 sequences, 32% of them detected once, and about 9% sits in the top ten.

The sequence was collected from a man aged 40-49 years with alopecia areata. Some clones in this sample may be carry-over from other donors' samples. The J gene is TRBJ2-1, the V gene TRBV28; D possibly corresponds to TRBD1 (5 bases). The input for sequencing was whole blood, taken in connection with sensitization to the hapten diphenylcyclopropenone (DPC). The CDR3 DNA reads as TGTGCCAGCAGTCAGGGTTACCGCTCCTACAATGAGCAGTTCTTC. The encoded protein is CASSQGYRSYNEQFF.